Sequencing of this T cell receptor beta chain was carried out in a study of T cells in Graves' hyperthyroidism and ophthalmopathy (dated by TCRdb to the late 2010s). As for the study more broadly: Peripheral blood was sampled at the time of initial diagnosis, prior to any treatment. The approximately 95 discovery patients were divided at random into training and test sets in a 7:3 ratio. To identify distinguishing TCR V-J signatures, a discovery cohort of 90 to 100 patients was used, comprising 40 to 45 with Graves' ophthalmopathy and some 60 with stable Graves' hyperthyroidism. TCR Vbeta CDR3 sequencing of 130 to 150 peripheral blood samples (roughly 43 ophthalmopathy, about 75 hyperthyroidism and roughly 17 progressor patients) is reported in the paper. Prospective prediction of ophthalmopathy was tested in an independent validation cohort of 18 to 20 hyperthyroidism patients and 15 to 17 patients who later progressed to ophthalmopathy. Thyroid tissue and blood T-cell repertoires from more than 5 Graves' hyperthyroidism patients were also compared in the study. Once sampling was done, hyperthyroidism patients were given methimazole at a starting dose of 30 mg daily, whereas ophthalmopathy patients were given high-dose intravenous methylprednisolone.

The TCR beta CDR3 regions were amplified from the RNA transcripts. For the first round of RT-PCR on the TCR CDR3, the HTBI primer set was used together with the Qiagen OneStep RT-PCR kit. Libraries were constructed in a second round of multiplex PCR, after which size selection and purification were carried out. Paired-end sequencing of the libraries was performed with 100 bp reads on an Illumina HiSeq2000. Processing in the source paper ran as follows. SOAPnuke was used to process the raw data, with reads discarded if the reads contained adapters or uncalled bases, had a mean Phred below 15, or lacked an exact constant-primer or identifier match. High-quality paired reads were merged with COPE v1.2.5, and unique nucleotide sequences were defined as clonotypes. MiTCR v1.1 was used to align the clonotypes against IMGT TRBV, TRBD and TRBJ reference segments. The analysis included only V-J combinations with a frequency above 0.0001, which together covered approximately 99% of the repertoires. A TCS score was defined as the ratio of F50 (clonal expansion) to E x V (chaos), with BLOSUM62-based TCRdist applied between CDR3 peptides within each V-J. Welch's t-statistics and random forest reduced some 510 V-J features to roughly 13, which were used in a naive Bayes classifier (R e1071). TCRdb handled the public reads itself, with Q25 trimming in fastp and clone calling in MiXCR, and kept productive beta chains. Records with the same CDR3 protein are collapsed into one entry carrying the most frequent genes and DNA. V and J calls and clone size were set by TCRdb, not the authors. The sample data list fewer than 400,000 distinct CDR3 sequences, and around 16% of these were observed just once. The ten most abundant clones make up approximately 31% of the sample.

This clonotype has a handful of counts. Its antigen has not been determined. Base quality data are lacking; no much larger clone is found one base away. Graves' hyperthyroidism was defined as stable when no progression to ophthalmopathy occurred over 18 months of follow-up. Hyperthyroidism patients were aged 18 to 65 years and newly diagnosed, with disease duration of less than 2 months. Any patient with an uncontrolled infection, another autoimmune disease, pregnancy or lactation was excluded. Diagnoses were established on the basis of clinical symptoms, serum thyroxine and TRAb, thyroid ultrasound, and orbital computed tomography. PBMCs were isolated from about 9 ml of fresh peripheral blood by Ficoll-Paque density gradient centrifugation. Trizol reagent was used to extract total RNA, and RNA quality was then checked on an Agilent 2100 Bioanalyzer. Results and caveats for the whole study, not just this receptor: During validation, the model predicted progression to ophthalmopathy a median of approximately 7 months ahead of onset, with 60% to 71% sensitivity and around 73% specificity. Most expanded thyroid clonotypes (frequency above 0.001) were also detected in blood, suggesting blood repertoires may reflect thyroid immune responses. In cross-validation, a model built on a 13 V-J signature told ophthalmopathy apart from stable hyperthyroidism with just under 90% sensitivity and 81% to 82% specificity, and in testing the same model reached 80%/75%. Sample size was not statistically predetermined, and blinding of investigators to group allocation was not performed.

The TCR sequence derives from a man younger than 40 with Graves' hyperthyroidism. Specimen: blood.

The DNA sequence is as follows: TGCGCCAGCAGGGAGGGTTTCAGCTATGGCTACACCTTC. This is translated as CASREGFSYGYTF. This receptor chain uses TRBV5-1 and TRBJ1-2, with the D gene too uncertain to name. A distance of 12 bases separates the germline ends of V and J, which lose 5 bases and 4 bases respectively. The CDR1 and CDR2 encoded by the germline V gene are SGHRS and YFSETQ. The CDR3 holds 13 amino acids from the cysteine to the phenylalanine. Of all the DNA, just the CDR3 is kept, 39 bases in frame from base 1.